The source of this T cell receptor beta chain is a study of T-cell reconstitution after alpha-beta-depleted transplantation in children. Preparation of the TCRbeta library was carried out with unique molecular identifiers. Each CDR3 protein gets one entry after TCRdb re-called the PCR reads with MiXCR. The sample has 450,000 to 600,000 distinct CDR3 sequences; 13% are singletons. Specimen: PBMCs, mostly from graft donor cells, collected 360 days after TCRalphabeta/CD19-depleted stem cell transplant. The clonotype comes from a male patient younger than 18 who had a stem cell transplant for acute myeloid leukemia, so the T cells may come from the graft donor.

CDR3 DNA sequence: TGCAGCGCTATCCGGGAGACCTCCTACAATGAGCAGTTCTTC. Protein sequence: CSAIRETSYNEQFF. The chain is built from TRBV29-1 and TRBJ2-1, with D possibly matching TRBD2 (6 bases). V lost 7 bases and J lost 0, with 13 bases in between. Germline lookup yields CDR1 SQVTM and CDR2 ANQGSEA. The CDR3 totals 14 residues.